A selection of T cell receptor beta chains follows, all from one sample in a study of T cells in Graves' hyperthyroidism and ophthalmopathy. TCRdb reprocessed the multiplex PCR reads via MiXCR and lists one record per CDR3 protein. The data show about half a million distinct CDR3 sequences, with approximately 23% seen just once and approximately 54% held by the top ten. The source material was blood. The origin of the receptors is a woman aged 70-85 years with Graves' ophthalmopathy. Each CDR3 is given with its conserved first and last residue. The order of the fields is clone size, D gene, J gene, V gene, CDR3 DNA, CDR3 protein. D genes are given only for firm matches. Clone size is shown for a subset of rows, as once, few, many or a class of expanded clone.

>NA|NA|TRBJ2-5|TRBV7-2
TGTGCCAGCACCTTTAGCGAGACCCAGTACTTC
CASTFSETQYF
>many|NA|TRBJ1-1|TRBV2
TGTGCCAGCATCGGGGGACGGGAGACTGAAGCTTTCTTT
CASIGGRETEAFF
>NA|NA|TRBJ1-5|TRBV19
TGTGCCAGTAGTATAACAGGGACTCAGCCCCAGCATTTT
CASSITGTQPQHF
>NA|NA|TRBJ1-2|TRBV7-9
TGTGCCAGCAGCCCCCGGGACCTTAACTATGGCTACACCTTC
CASSPRDLNYGYTF
>NA|TRBD2|TRBJ2-3|TRBV28
TGTGCCAGCATCGGGGGGGCAGATACGCAGTATTTT
CASIGGADTQYF
>NA|TRBD2|TRBJ2-1|TRBV19
TGTGCCAGTAACTCGGGCGGGAGGTCGGTGAAGCAGTTCTTC
CASNSGGRSVKQFF
>NA|NA|TRBJ1-1|TRBV12-5
TGTGCTAGTGGTTTGGGGGTTGGGGCTGAAGCTTTCTTT
CASGLGVGAEAFF
>NA|NA|TRBJ2-1|TRBV20-1
TGCAGTGCTCATGCCAGCGGAACTTACTCCTACAATGAGCAGTTCTTC
CSAHASGTYSYNEQFF
>NA|NA|TRBJ1-2|TRBV20-1
TGCAGTGCTAGAGGTCCTCTCTATGGCTACACCTTC
CSARGPLYGYTF
>NA|TRBD1|TRBJ2-3|TRBV5-1
TGCGCCAGCAGCTGGGACAGAAGCACAGATACGCAGTATTTT
CASSWDRSTDTQYF
>many|NA|TRBJ1-2|TRBV12-3/TRBV12-4
TGTGCCAGCAGTTTGTGGGAAGCAGATGGCTACACCTTC
CASSLWEADGYTF
>NA|NA|TRBJ1-3|TRBV13
TGTGCCAGCAGTCTATCGGTGTCCTCTGGAAACACCATATATTTT
CASSLSVSSGNTIYF
>many|NA|TRBJ1-1|TRBV12-3/TRBV12-4
TGTGCCAGCAGTAAATCGTCGGGGAACACTGAAGCTTTCTTT
CASSKSSGNTEAFF
>few|NA|TRBJ2-7|TRBV6-1
TGTGCCAGCAGCCGCCCACGAGCCCCGCCAAAGAGAGACTACGAGCAGTACTTC
CASSRPRAPPKRDYEQYF
>many|NA|TRBJ2-2|TRBV7-2
TGTGCCAGCAGCGTCGTAGAGAAAGCCGGGGAGCTGTTTTTT
CASSVVEKAGELFF
>few|NA|TRBJ2-7|TRBV7-2
TGTGCCAGCAGCTTGGGACCGAATATTTACGAGCAGTACTTC
CASSLGPNIYEQYF
>few|NA|TRBJ2-3|TRBV6-1
TGTGCCAGCAGGGACAGTCATTTCACAGATACGCAGTATTTT
CASRDSHFTDTQYF
>NA|NA|TRBJ2-5|TRBV4-3
TGCGCCAGCAGCCCCGCCGTGACTAGACAAGAGACCCAGTACTTC
CASSPAVTRQETQYF
>few|NA|TRBJ2-5|TRBV9
TGTGCCAGCAGTAGATCCGGGACGGAGAAAGAGACCCAGTACTTC
CASSRSGTEKETQYF
>many|TRBD2|TRBJ2-3|TRBV12-3/TRBV12-4
TGTGCCAGCAGTGGTTCTAGCGGACTAGCGGGAGAAACTAGCACAGATACGCAGTATTTT
CASSGSSGLAGETSTDTQYF
>few|NA|TRBJ1-5|TRBV20-1
TGCAGTGCTTCGAGGGACCTTCGTAATCAGCCCCAGCATTTT
CSASRDLRNQPQHF
>few|TRBD2|TRBJ2-1|TRBV2
TGTGCCAGCTGGTTAGCGGGAGGGTCCAATGAGCAGTTCTTC
CASWLAGGSNEQFF
>NA|NA|TRBJ1-1|TRBV5-6
TGTGCCAGCAGCTCACGACAGTTCATGAACACTGAAGCTTTCTTT
CASSSRQFMNTEAFF
>NA|NA|TRBJ2-7|TRBV4-3
TGCGCCAGCAGCCAAGAGCACAGGTCCTACGAGCAGTACTTC
CASSQEHRSYEQYF
>many|TRBD1|TRBJ2-7|TRBV28
TGTGCCAGCACCACAGGGGACTCCTACGAGCAGTACTTC
CASTTGDSYEQYF
>many|NA|TRBJ2-7|TRBV11-2
TGTGCCAGCAGCTTCCTGGACAGCTACGAGCAGTACTTC
CASSFLDSYEQYF
>few|NA|TRBJ1-1|TRBV19
TGTGCCAGTAGTATAGGGGGGACAACGAACACTGAAGCTTTCTTT
CASSIGGTTNTEAFF
>NA|NA|TRBJ1-2|TRBV5-4
TGTGCCAGCAGCTTGCGGTCAAGAGAATCCTATGGCTACACCTTC
CASSLRSRESYGYTF
>few|TRBD2|TRBJ2-7|TRBV15
TGTGCCACCAGCAGGGGCGGGAGCTCCTACGAGCAGTACTTC
CATSRGGSSYEQYF
>NA|NA|TRBJ2-7|TRBV9
TGTGCCGGCAGCTCCCATTGGTTTGGGGAGCAGTACTTC
CAGSSHWFGEQYF
>many|NA|TRBJ2-3|TRBV20-1
TGCAGTGCTAGAGATGCAGGGGGGTACGCAGATACGCAGTATTTT
CSARDAGGYADTQYF
>NA|NA|TRBJ2-7|TRBV20-1
TGCAGTGCGACCAGGGACGGGGACAACAGTTACGAGCAGTACTTC
CSATRDGDNSYEQYF
>many|NA|TRBJ2-3|TRBV3-1
TGTGCCAGCAGCCAAGGGACATACAGCACAGATACGCAGTATTTT
CASSQGTYSTDTQYF
>many|TRBD1|TRBJ1-1|TRBV6-1
TGTGCCAGCAGCCTTGTCAGGGGGGCGCTAACGAACACTGAAGCTTTCTTT
CASSLVRGALTNTEAFF
>NA|NA|TRBJ1-5|TRBV7-9
TGTGCCAGCAGCTTAGATGGGGGTCTAAGCAATCAGCCCCAGCATTTT
CASSLDGGLSNQPQHF
>many|NA|TRBJ1-5|TRBV28
TGTGCCAGCAGTGAAACTACTGGAGGCAATCAGCCCCAGCATTTT
CASSETTGGNQPQHF
>NA|NA|TRBJ2-1|TRBV6-2/TRBV6-3
TGTGCCAGCAGGCAGCGGATCCGCTCCTACAATGAGCAGTTCTTC
CASRQRIRSYNEQFF
>NA|NA|TRBJ1-4|TRBV6-5
TGTGCCAGCAGTTACTCGTTCAGGGGTTTAACTAATGAAAAACTGTTTTTT
CASSYSFRGLTNEKLFF
>few|TRBD2|TRBJ2-2|TRBV14
TGTGCCAGCAGCCAAGATCCGGGACTAGTGAACACCGGGGAGCTGTTTTTT
CASSQDPGLVNTGELFF
>few|TRBD1|TRBJ2-1|TRBV9
TGTGCCAGCAGCAACGGACAGGGAGCCTACAATGAGCAGTTCTTC
CASSNGQGAYNEQFF
>many|NA|TRBJ2-3|TRBV20-1
TGCAGTCTAAGCGAGAGCACAGATACGCAGTATTTT
CSLSESTDTQYF
>many|NA|TRBJ2-3|TRBV6-1
TGTGCCAGCAGTGACGGTCTAGGTACAGATACGCAGTATTTT
CASSDGLGTDTQYF
>many|NA|TRBJ1-1|TRBV29-1
TGCAGCGTTGAGATAGGCCCAGAGAACACTGAAGCTTTCTTT
CSVEIGPENTEAFF
>few|NA|TRBJ2-2|TRBV5-1
TGCGCCAGCAGCTTGGAGAAGAACACCGGGGAGCTGTTTTTT
CASSLEKNTGELFF
>few|TRBD2|TRBJ2-1|TRBV27
TGTGCCAGCAGTTCCACGGGGGGGCCTAGCGGGCTATACAATGAGCAGTTCTTC
CASSSTGGPSGLYNEQFF
>many|TRBD2|TRBJ2-5|TRBV10-3
TGTGCCATCAGTGAAGGGCAGGGAGGGCGAGAGACCCAGTACTTC
CAISEGQGGRETQYF
>once|NA|TRBJ1-6|TRBV30
TGTGCCTGGAGTGCCCTTGAAGGTTCACCCCTCCACTTT
CAWSALEGSPLHF
>many|TRBD2|TRBJ2-7|TRBV11-1
TGTGCCAGCAGCCCTACGTGGGGCGGGGGAACCTACGAGCAGTACTTC
CASSPTWGGGTYEQYF
>NA|NA|TRBJ2-7|TRBV11-2
TGTGCCAGCAGCTTATCCGCCCCCCCCTGGAGTCGTGGCTACGAGCAGTACTTC
CASSLSAPPWSRGYEQYF
>NA|TRBD2|TRBJ2-2|TRBV6-1
TGTGCCAGCAGCGCTCCGGGGGGGGTCGGCACCGGGGAGCTGTTTTTT
CASSAPGGVGTGELFF
>few|NA|TRBJ1-1|TRBV19
TGTGCCAGTAAGGGGATTTACACTGAAGCTTTCTTT
CASKGIYTEAFF
>NA|NA|TRBJ1-5|TRBV6-4
TGTGCCAGCAGTCCGGAGGGGGGGATAAATCAGCCCCAGCATTTT
CASSPEGGINQPQHF